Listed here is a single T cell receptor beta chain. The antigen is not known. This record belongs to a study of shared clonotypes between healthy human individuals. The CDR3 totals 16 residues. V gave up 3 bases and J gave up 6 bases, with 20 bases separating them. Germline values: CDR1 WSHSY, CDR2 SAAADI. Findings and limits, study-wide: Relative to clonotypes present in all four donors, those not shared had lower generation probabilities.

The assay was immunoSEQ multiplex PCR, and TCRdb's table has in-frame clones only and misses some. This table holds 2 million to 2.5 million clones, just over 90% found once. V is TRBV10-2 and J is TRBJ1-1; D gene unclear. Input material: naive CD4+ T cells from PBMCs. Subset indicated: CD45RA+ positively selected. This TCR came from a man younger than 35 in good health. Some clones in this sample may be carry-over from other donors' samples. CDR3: CASSEGNSRYSAEAFF. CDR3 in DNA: TGCGCCAGCAGTGAAGGGAACAGTCGGTATAGTGCTGAAGCTTTCTTT.